This TCR beta chain was captured by sequencing in a study of blood T cell repertoires in COVID-19. Study-level information: Acute and convalescent COVID-19 specimens originated in the United States, Italy and Spain. The cDNA or gDNA used as material had been derived from T cells, B-cell-depleted T cells, or PBMCs.

The data were produced by immunoSEQ multiplex PCR, yet TCRdb's version contains in-frame clones alone and is incomplete. The sample shows around 200,000 clones, approximately 75% of them seen only once. This CDR3 comprises 16 residues. The V and J ends lost 6 bases and 8 bases, in that order; junction bases with no gene match: 13. Germline V CDR1 and CDR2: SEHNR, FQNEAQ (reference sequence). Living in 25 or so US areas, the participants were between roughly 18 and 90 years of age. J is TRBJ2-2 and V is TRBV7-9, with TRBD2 identical over 9 bases. Material for sequencing was PBMCs or T cells enriched from blood (not recorded which). The sequence was obtained from a man aged 35 to 55 who had recovered from COVID-19. CDR3 amino acids: CASRPVNSGRGGELFF. The CDR3 DNA sequence: TGTGCCAGCAGACCGGTGAATAGCGGGAGAGGGGGGGAGCTGTTTTTT.